This TCR beta chain was captured by sequencing in a study of CXCR3-negative and CXCR3-positive naive CD8 T cells (dated by TCRdb to about 2019). Some background on the complete study: Roughly 130 million TRB reads were obtained in total, roughly 1.5 +/- 0.3 million reads per library. Diversity and physicochemical repertoire analyses covered about a dozen donors pooled from two independent experiments. TRBV-TRBJ cluster analysis included naive subsets from about 5 donors and memory cells from 3 donors.

Each CD8+ T cell subset was flow-sorted in triplicate, with over 250,000 cells per subset placed directly into RLT lysis buffer. To keep memory contaminants out, a stringent definition of naive CD8+ T cells was applied: CD45RO-CCR7+CD27+CD95-. Peripheral blood mononuclear cells were isolated from buffy coats by standard density gradient centrifugation. A FACSAria III was used to flow-sort naive CXCR3-negative and CXCR3-positive CD8+ T cells. Total RNA was extracted from sorted cells with an RNeasy Mini Kit. On this clonotype: Its cognate antigen has yet to be identified.

Sequenced using a NextSeq 550. The Human TCR Profiling Kit (MiLaboratory) was used to make UMI-labeled 5' RACE TRB cDNA libraries. The full amount of extracted RNA was used for cDNA synthesis, and the full amount of resulting cDNA was used for PCR amplification. Libraries were prepared in parallel with an identical number of PCR cycles. In the original analysis: With a requirement of at least two reads per UMI, MIGEC and MiXCR extracted about 50,000 +/- 10,000 unique UMI-labeled TRB cDNA molecules per library. An average of roughly 40,000 +/- 10,000 functional in-frame TRB CDR3 nucleotide clonotypes without stop codons was found per library. Diversity metrics, including normalized Shannon-Wiener and Chao1, were computed in VDJtools after downsampling to 5000 UMI-labeled TRB molecules per sample. VDJtools computed clonotype-size-weighted physicochemical properties of the central five CDR3 residues: interaction energy, strength, volume and Kidera factor 4. With the reads reprocessed by TCRdb, a single entry stands for each CDR3 protein sequence and no DNA is reported. The authors' filters were not applied to this entry. This sample's table lists about 94,000 distinct CDR3 sequences. The top ten clonotypes cover approximately 0.54% of the sample.

CDR1 and CDR2 were assigned from the germline V gene as SGDLS and YYNGEE. From the cysteine up to the phenylalanine, the CDR3 has a length of 15 residues. No DNA sequence is on record. General conclusions and limits of the study: CXCR3 expression partially decreased after cryopreservation, so most assays used freshly isolated PBMCs. TRB CDR3s from CXCR3-positive naive cells showed higher hydrophobicity (lower Kidera factor 4), lower energy, and higher strength and volume indices than CXCR3-negative naive cells. Naive CXCR3-negative and CXCR3-positive cells from the same donor showed similar TRBV-TRBJ usage, whereas memory cells showed distinct patterns. Repertoire diversity was comparably high in both naive subsets but much lower in memory CD8+ T cells. Surface CD5, linked to self-reactivity in mice, was comparable between naive subsets; TCR interaction strength was therefore also inferred from TRB CDR3 physicochemical properties.

Here the chain combines TRBV9 and TRBJ1-1; with no DNA, the TCRdb D assignment of TRBD1 cannot be verified. The receptor was isolated from a human donor in good health. Some clones in this sample may be carry-over from other donors' samples. The sequencing sample was made of naive CXCR3+ CD8+ T cells from blood. The cell subset or site label on this specimen signifies: CD45RO-CCR7+CD27+CD95- naive CD8+ T cells expressing CXCR3 (TNR3+). CDR3 region: CASSAPSTGNTEAFF.